This entry is about one TCR beta chain. Its specificity is not known. CDR1 is SEHNR, CDR2 FQNEAQ, per germline (reference sequence). The CDR3 loop spans 15 amino acids. V gave up 9 bases and J gave up 0 bases, with 12 bases separating them. The immunoSEQ assay was v3. TCRdb's table, derived via immunoSEQ multiplex PCR, lists solely in-frame clones and lacks some. Of about 36,000 clones detected, less than 85% appear once; the ten largest clones hold roughly 6.1%. The source of the sample is a study of TIL therapy for anti-PD-1-resistant metastatic lung cancer. Study information: Progressing patients received lymphodepletion, expanded TIL infusion and IL-2.

General observations from the study: Infused TIL clonotypes partially replaced the baseline blood repertoire, then decayed over months.

The time point here: pre-treatment sample, taken before nivolumab and TIL therapy. The chain uses TRBV7-9 and TRBJ2-6; D perhaps matches TRBD2 (5 bases). The receptor's source is a person aged 25-85 years with non-small cell lung cancer. This material consisted of blood, taken at baseline. CDR3 loop: CASPFEGSGANVLTF. The CDR3, as DNA: TGTGCCAGTCCTTTCGAGGGCTCTGGGGCCAACGTCCTGACTTTC.